This T cell receptor beta chain appears in the sequencing data of a study of prognosis after radiotherapy for stage I lung cancer. About the research overall: Some 13 of the patients were found to have newly diagnosed primary stage I lung tumors, and five were living with oligometastatic NSCLC after surgical resection of the primary tumor. The study delivered radiotherapy as SBRT in 3 to 5 fractions, with a biologically effective dose of at least 100 Gy. Following radiotherapy, four patients went on to present distant metastases at a median of roughly 7 months, and approximately 15 exhibited no significant progression.

This clonotype was detected once. The target antigen is unknown. Only one base separates this from a far larger clonotype, so it likely reflects a read error. Study results and limitations: Before stereotactic body radiation therapy the median unique TCR clone count was about 10,000, and afterwards it fell to 6,000 to 7,500.

Researchers used two-round multiplex PCR to amplify TCR beta CDR3 starting from genomic DNA. Primers targeting each individual TRBV and TRBJ gene were applied in first-round PCR. TCRdb re-derived calls from the multiplex PCR reads in MiXCR, one entry per CDR3 protein. The sample lists over 11,000 distinct CDR3 sequences; roughly 27% were seen once. Unmatched junction bases numbered 11, after V lost 6 bases and J lost 3 bases. The CDR3 sequence is 16 residues long. The germline CDR1 and CDR2 sequences are MNHEY and SVGEGT. Sequenced material: PBMCs, taken before or after stereotactic body radiation therapy (not recorded which). This TCR derives from a donor aged 50 or older with non-small cell lung cancer. The V gene is TRBV6-2 or TRBV6-3, the J gene TRBJ1-1; 9 positions match TRBD1. CDR3 sequence (DNA): TGTGCCAGCAGCCACTCTTCCCGGGACAGGGACACTGAAGCTTTCTTT. Translated, it gives CASSHSSRDRDTEAFF.